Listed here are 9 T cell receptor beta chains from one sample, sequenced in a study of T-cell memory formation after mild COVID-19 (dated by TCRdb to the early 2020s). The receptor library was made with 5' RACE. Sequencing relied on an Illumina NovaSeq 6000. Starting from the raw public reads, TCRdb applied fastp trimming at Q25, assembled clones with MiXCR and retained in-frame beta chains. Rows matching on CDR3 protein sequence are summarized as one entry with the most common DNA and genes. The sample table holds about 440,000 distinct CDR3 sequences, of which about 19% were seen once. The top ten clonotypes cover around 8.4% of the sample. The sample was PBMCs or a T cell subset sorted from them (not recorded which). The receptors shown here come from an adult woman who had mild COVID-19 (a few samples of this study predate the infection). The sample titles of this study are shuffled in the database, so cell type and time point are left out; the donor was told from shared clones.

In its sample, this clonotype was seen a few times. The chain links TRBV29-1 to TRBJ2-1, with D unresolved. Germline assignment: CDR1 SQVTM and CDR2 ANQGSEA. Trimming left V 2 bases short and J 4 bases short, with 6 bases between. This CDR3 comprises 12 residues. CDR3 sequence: CSVERRYNEQFF. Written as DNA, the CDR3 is TGCAGCGTTGAACGACGATACAATGAGCAGTTCTTC.

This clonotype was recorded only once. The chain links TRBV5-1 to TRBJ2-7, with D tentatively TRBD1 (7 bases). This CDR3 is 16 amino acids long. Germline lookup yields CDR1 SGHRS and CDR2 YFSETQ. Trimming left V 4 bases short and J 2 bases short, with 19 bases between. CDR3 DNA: TGCGCCAGCAGCCTTGGGCCCGGCGGGACAGCCTACGAGCAGTACTTC. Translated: CASSLGPGGTAYEQYF.

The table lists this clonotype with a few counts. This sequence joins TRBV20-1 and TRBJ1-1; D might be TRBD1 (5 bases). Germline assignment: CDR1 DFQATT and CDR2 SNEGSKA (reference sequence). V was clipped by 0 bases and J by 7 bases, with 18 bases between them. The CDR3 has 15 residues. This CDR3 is CSARDKGRRGYEAFF. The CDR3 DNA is TGCAGTGCTAGAGATAAGGGACGGCGGGGGTATGAAGCTTTCTTT.

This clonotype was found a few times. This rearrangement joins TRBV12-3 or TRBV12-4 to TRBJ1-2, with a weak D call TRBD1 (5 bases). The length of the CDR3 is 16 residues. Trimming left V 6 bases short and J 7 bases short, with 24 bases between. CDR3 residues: CASSPRTAGGMFGYTF. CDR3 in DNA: TGTGCCAGCAGCCCACGGACGGCCGGGGGAATGTTTGGCTACACCTTC.

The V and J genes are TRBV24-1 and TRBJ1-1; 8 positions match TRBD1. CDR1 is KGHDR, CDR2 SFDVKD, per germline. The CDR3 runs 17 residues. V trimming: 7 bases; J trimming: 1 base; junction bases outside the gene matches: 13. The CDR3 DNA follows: TGTGCCACCAGGCAAACGCCGGGACAGGAGGGGAACACTGAAGCTTTCTTT. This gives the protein CATRQTPGQEGNTEAFF.

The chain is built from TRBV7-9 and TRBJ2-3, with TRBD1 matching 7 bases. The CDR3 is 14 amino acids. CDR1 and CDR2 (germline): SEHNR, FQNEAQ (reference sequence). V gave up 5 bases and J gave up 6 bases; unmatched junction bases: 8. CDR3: CASSPTLTGDTQYF. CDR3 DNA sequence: TGTGCCAGCAGCCCCACCCTGACAGGGGATACGCAGTATTTT.

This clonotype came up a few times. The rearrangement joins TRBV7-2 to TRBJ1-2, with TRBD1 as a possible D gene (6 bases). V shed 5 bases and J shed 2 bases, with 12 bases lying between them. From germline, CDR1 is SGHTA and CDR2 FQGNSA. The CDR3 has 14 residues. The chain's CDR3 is CASSREGQNYGYTF. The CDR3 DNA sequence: TGTGCCAGCAGCCGTGAGGGACAAAACTATGGCTACACCTTC.

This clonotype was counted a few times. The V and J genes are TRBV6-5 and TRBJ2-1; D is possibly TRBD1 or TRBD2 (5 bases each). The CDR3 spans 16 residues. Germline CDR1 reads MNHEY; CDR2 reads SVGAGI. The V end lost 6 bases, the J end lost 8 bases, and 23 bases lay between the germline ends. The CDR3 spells CASRGVGEPVRDEQFF. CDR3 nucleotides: TGTGCCAGCAGAGGGGTCGGGGAGCCAGTCCGAGATGAGCAGTTCTTC.

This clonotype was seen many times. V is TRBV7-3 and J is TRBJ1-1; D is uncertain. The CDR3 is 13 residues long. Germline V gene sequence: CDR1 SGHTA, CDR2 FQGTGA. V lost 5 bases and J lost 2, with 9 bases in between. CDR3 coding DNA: TGTGCCAGCAGCCTACAGCCTAACACTGAAGCTTTCTTT. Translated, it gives CASSLQPNTEAFF.